This paragraph reports one T cell receptor (beta chain). What antigen it recognizes has not been identified. Per-base quality was not reported, and no clone a single base away is much larger than it. The CDR3 contains 18 residues, cysteine and phenylalanine counted. The DNA shown is the 54-base CDR3, in frame from base 1. The germline V gene yields LGHNT for CDR1 and FRNRAP for CDR2. V is pruned by 3 bases and J by 4 bases, leaving 17 bases of the junction without a gene match. What the time point label conveys for this sample: pre-treatment baseline. Blood samples were taken at two points: before treatment (T0) and at week 3 (W3), which came after the first cycle of checkpoint blockade. Except for two patients with rapid clinical progression, response was assessed 12 weeks after the first infusion by RECIST 1.1; disease control meant complete response, partial response or stable disease. Any patient who had received prior systemic cancer treatment, was on concomitant immunosuppressant therapy or had synchronous other active malignancies was excluded. Both bulk PBMC and plasma cell-free DNA were sequenced for TCR beta so that circulating cells and T cell turnover could be tracked. Lymphoprep and SepMate tubes were used to isolate PBMC from blood, and red cell lysis was then performed. QIAamp DNA Blood Mini kits were used to extract DNA from PBMC and sorted T cell subsets.

The sample is drawn from a study of blood T cell dynamics during melanoma immunotherapy (dated by TCRdb to the early 2020s). As for the study more broadly: Patients with metastatic melanoma were treated with first-line pembrolizumab or nivolumab plus ipilimumab as standard of care in the United Kingdom. To find early correlates of response, the study profiled the peripheral T cell receptor repertoires of patients with metastatic melanoma both before and after one cycle of checkpoint inhibitor therapy. The training cohort consisted of consecutive patients, while an additional independent group of patients from the same centre was pooled to form an external validation set.

For every bulk PBMC sample, a fixed 350 ng of DNA was loaded. Following the manufacturer instructions, the immunoSEQ TCRb Assay kit was used to amplify TCR beta CDR3 sequences from genomic DNA. The KAPA Library Quantification Kit for Illumina platforms was used to quantify pooled libraries by qPCR. Pooled libraries were sequenced on an Illumina NextSeq 500, clustered at about 0.55-1.1 pM. The source study handled its data this way. The TCR data were analyzed using immunoSEQ ANALYZER and the R LymphoSeq package. A rearrangement efficiency score was calculated as productive divided by the sum of productive and non-productive CDR3 sequences. Clonality was measured with the Gini coefficient and diversity with the Renyi index at alpha=1, compared pairwise between timepoints within each patient. Clonal relatedness, based on an edit distance of 3, and repertoire similarity, based on the Bhattacharyya coefficient, were both computed in LymphoSeq. Linear discriminant analysis on week-3 changes in clonality and diversity was built with the R MASS and caret packages to classify response. This is the immuneACCESS table as TCRdb keeps it, with only in-frame sequences that have V and J called. A part of the clones is gone; compared with another copy, unresolved V genes explain less than half, and the rest is unexplained. V and J calls and clone size are copied from that table; D and trimming were computed from the DNA. The sample table shows roughly 10,000 clones, and around 90% are seen once. The top ten constitute about 9.5% of the sample.

Findings and caveats that apply to the study as a whole: Whether the T cell clones behind the repertoire changes were melanoma-specific or instead reflected general immune activation was something the study could not determine. A bifurcated reorganization of the PBMC repertoire at W3, with increased clonality or increased diversity, was observed in patients who later achieved disease control, unlike in progressors. The relatively small sample size was acknowledged as potentially limiting generalization of the results.

The chain uses TRBV12-5 and TRBJ2-5, and TRBD2 aligns with 7 junction nucleotides. This material consisted of blood, taken from a patient treated with checkpoint blockade. The sequence was obtained from a human donor with melanoma. CDR3 protein: CASGFIRDGAGVRETQYF. The sequence in DNA is TGTGCTAGTGGTTTTATTCGGGACGGTGCGGGAGTAAGAGAGACCCAGTACTTC.